Given below is one TCR beta chain in context. This CDR3 is 15 amino acids long. CDR1 is MDHEN and CDR2 is SYDVKM in the germline V gene. V lost 8 bases to trimming and J lost 11 bases, with 27 bases between them. A second PCR, run for about 6 to 12 cycles, used a sample-barcoded 5' primer plus a J-beta primer mix. TCRdb re-called the 5' RACE reads with MiXCR, one entry per CDR3 protein. The sample contains 1.5 million to 2 million distinct CDR3 sequences, 40% to 55% of which appear only once. These data belong to a study of blood T cells in healthy people across ages. Every sample had a minimum of 6 million PBMCs isolated.

The sequenced sample consisted of blood. The chain combines TRBV28 with TRBJ2-5; a weak D match, TRBD2 (6 bases). This TCR was sampled from a woman in her thirties or forties in good health. CDR3 bases: TGTGCCAGCTCATACGGGGGAAGCTCCTACAATGAGCAGTACTTC. Protein product: CASSYGGSSYNEQYF.